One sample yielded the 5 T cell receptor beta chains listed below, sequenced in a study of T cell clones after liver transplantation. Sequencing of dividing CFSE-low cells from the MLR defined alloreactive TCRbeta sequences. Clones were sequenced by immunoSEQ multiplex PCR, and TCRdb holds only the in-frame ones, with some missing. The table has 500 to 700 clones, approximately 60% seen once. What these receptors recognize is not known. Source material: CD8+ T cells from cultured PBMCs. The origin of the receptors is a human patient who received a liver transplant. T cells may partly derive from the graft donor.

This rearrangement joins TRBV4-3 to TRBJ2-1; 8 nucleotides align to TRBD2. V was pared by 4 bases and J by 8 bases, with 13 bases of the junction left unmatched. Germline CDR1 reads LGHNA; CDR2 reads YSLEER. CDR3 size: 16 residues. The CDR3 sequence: CASSRRGAGALDEQFF. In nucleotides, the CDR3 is TGCGCCAGCAGCCGCCGGGGAGCGGGAGCTTTGGATGAGCAGTTCTTC.

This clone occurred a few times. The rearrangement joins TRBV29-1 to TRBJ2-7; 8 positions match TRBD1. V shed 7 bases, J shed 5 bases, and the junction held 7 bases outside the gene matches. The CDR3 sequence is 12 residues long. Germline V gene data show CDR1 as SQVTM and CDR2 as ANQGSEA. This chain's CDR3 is CSGWTGSDEQYF. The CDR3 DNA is TGCAGCGGATGGACAGGGTCGGACGAGCAGTACTTC.

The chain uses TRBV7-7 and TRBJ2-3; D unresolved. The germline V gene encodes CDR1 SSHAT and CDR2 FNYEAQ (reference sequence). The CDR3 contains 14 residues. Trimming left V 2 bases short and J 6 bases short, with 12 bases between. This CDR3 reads CASSLSPIRDTQYF. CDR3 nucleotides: TGTGCCAGCAGCTTATCCCCGATTAGGGATACGCAGTATTTT.

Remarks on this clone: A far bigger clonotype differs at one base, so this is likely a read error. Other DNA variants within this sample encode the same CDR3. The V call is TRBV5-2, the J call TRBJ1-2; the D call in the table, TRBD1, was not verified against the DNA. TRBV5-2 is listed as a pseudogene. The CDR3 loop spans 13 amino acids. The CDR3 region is CASSQDDSYGYTF. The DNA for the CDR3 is TGTGCCAGCAGCCAAGACGACAGCTATGGCTACACCTTC.

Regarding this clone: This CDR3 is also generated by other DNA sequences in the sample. The CDR3 is CASSQSGGRYTIYF. The DNA of the CDR3 is TGTGCCAGCAGCCAGTCGGGGGGGCGATATACCATATATTTT. This chain links TRBV9 with TRBJ1-3, with D possibly matching TRBD1 (6 bases). The CDR3 contains 14 residues. Germline V gene sequence: CDR1 SGDLS, CDR2 YYNGEE. The V end lost 4 bases, the J end lost 10 bases, and 18 bases lay between the germline ends.